Below, 32 T cell receptor beta chains from the same sample are listed, as sequenced in a study of early T cells in non-severe SARS-CoV-2 infection (dated by TCRdb to about 2021). Library generation was performed with 5' RACE. Sequenced on a NextSeq 500. Using fastp trimming at Q25 and MiXCR clonotype assembly, TCRdb reanalyzed the public sequencing data and kept in-frame beta chains. Entries that share a CDR3 protein sequence are merged under the most common genes and DNA. Within this sample are 50,000 to 60,000 distinct CDR3 sequences, with around 9.3% of them counted one time only. Of the sample, about 3.8% is held by the ten largest clones. The specimen comprised whole blood, sampled at baseline. Receptor source: an adult who was a healthcare worker with PCR-confirmed SARS-CoV-2 infection or an uninfected control (not recorded which).

This clonotype was observed many times. The chain carries TRBV5-1 and TRBJ1-1, with D perhaps matching TRBD1 (5 bases). Germline-derived CDR1 and CDR2 are SGHRS and YFSETQ. The CDR3 totals 14 residues. Trimming removed 4 bases from V and 2 bases from J, with 12 bases in between. Written as DNA, the CDR3 is TGCGCCAGCAGCCGGGAGGGGAGCAACACTGAAGCTTTCTTT. It translates to CASSREGSNTEAFF.

On this clonotype itself: Germline is not matched at one junction end, which may reflect a read error. V usage is TRBV6-5 and J usage is TRBJ1-1; D is perhaps TRBD1 (5 bases). The germline V gene has CDR1 MNHEY and CDR2 SVGAGI. The CDR3 has 15 residues. The CDR3 DNA sequence: TGTGCCAGCAGTTACCGGGCAGGGAAGTACACTGAAACTTTCTTT. Protein sequence: CASSYRAGKYTETFF.

This clonotype was observed a handful of times. The chain joins TRBV3-1 to TRBJ1-2, with D unresolved. The CDR3 contains 13 residues. CDR1 LGHDT and CDR2 YNNKEL come from the germline V gene (reference sequence). V gave up 6 bases and J gave up 4 bases, with 12 bases separating them. The CDR3 DNA sequence: TGTGCCAGCAGTCGGCCAGGCTTCTATGGCTACACCTTC. Its protein product is CASSRPGFYGYTF.

This clonotype was observed a few times. This chain connects TRBV9 to TRBJ1-6; D is ambiguous. With 7 bases removed from V and 7 bases from J, the gap between germline ends came to 9 bases. The CDR3 loop spans 12 amino acids. Germline lookup yields CDR1 SGDLS and CDR2 YYNGEE. The CDR3 bases are TGTGCCAGCGGAGTTACAAATTCACCCCTCCACTTT. Encoded protein: CASGVTNSPLHF.

This clonotype occurred many times. The chain joins TRBV7-8 to TRBJ1-1; 7 bases are a match to TRBD1. The CDR3 runs 14 residues. Germline CDR1 reads SGHVS; CDR2 reads FQNEAQ. Trimming at V came to 2 bases and at J to 5 bases, leaving 5 bases not matched to a gene. CDR3 sequence reads: CASSLQGVGTEAFF. In DNA form, the CDR3 reads TGTGCCAGCAGCTTACAGGGGGTAGGGACTGAAGCTTTCTTT.

This clonotype was seen more than once but under ten times. The chain carries TRBV5-1 and TRBJ2-7; D may match TRBD1 or TRBD2 (6 bases each). V lost 3 bases, J lost 0 bases, and 7 bases lay in between. In germline, CDR1 is SGHRS, CDR2 YFSETQ. This CDR3 has 13 amino acids. This CDR3 is CASSSGASYEQYF. The CDR3 DNA reads as TGCGCCAGCAGCTCGGGGGCCTCCTACGAGCAGTACTTC.

This clonotype was seen a handful of times. V is TRBV5-1 and J is TRBJ2-5; 8 bases are a match to TRBD1. The V gene end was trimmed by 3 bases and the J gene end by 2 bases; junction bases not matched to a gene: 3. CDR3 length: 14 residues. The germline CDR1 and CDR2 sequences are SGHRS and YFSETQ. CDR3 region: CASSSWTGQETQYF. The DNA of the CDR3 is TGCGCCAGCAGCTCGTGGACAGGGCAAGAGACCCAGTACTTC.

In its sample, this clonotype was seen many times. The chain links TRBV12-5 to TRBJ2-2, with 8 bases matching TRBD1. Germline CDR1 LGHNT, CDR2 FRNRAP. This CDR3 contains 15 residues. V shed 1 base, J shed 4 bases, and the junction held 2 bases outside the gene matches. This CDR3 is CASGLAGGFTGELFF. The CDR3 DNA sequence: TGTGCTAGTGGTTTGGCAGGGGGCTTCACCGGGGAGCTGTTTTTT.

The CDR3 reads CASSHGGGGSPLHF. CDR3 bases: TGTGCCAGCAGCCACGGGGGCGGGGGTTCACCCCTCCACTTT. The chain carries TRBV4-2 and TRBJ1-6, with TRBD1 as a possible D gene (6 bases). V lost 3 bases to trimming and J lost 9 bases, with 12 bases between them. The CDR3 loop spans 14 amino acids. CDR1 LGHNA and CDR2 YNFKEQ come from the germline V gene.

This clonotype has ten or more counts. The J gene is TRBJ1-2, the V gene TRBV4-1, with 10 bases lining up with TRBD1. The CDR3 is 20 amino acids. V dropped 0 bases and J dropped 2; count of bases not matched to a gene: 15. CDR1 is MGHRA and CDR2 is YSYEKL in the germline V gene. CDR3 DNA sequence: TGCGCCAGCAGCCAAGATCGAGGGGACAGGGGAATACGGTCCAACTATGGCTACACCTTC. It codes for CASSQDRGDRGIRSNYGYTF.

The chain uses TRBV14 and TRBJ1-6, with D perhaps TRBD1 (5 bases). CDR3 length: 12 residues. Trimming took off 1 base at V and 16 bases at J, with 11 bases between the two ends. Germline CDR1 and CDR2: SGHDN and FVKESK. CDR3 DNA sequence: TGTGCCAGCAGCCAAGGCCGCGGGGCGCTCCACTTT. Its translation: CASSQGRGALHF.

The rearrangement links TRBV7-2 to TRBJ2-3; TRBD1 agrees at 7 bases. From germline, CDR1 is SGHTA and CDR2 FQGNSA. This CDR3 has 15 residues. The J segment lost 3 bases and the V segment lost 5 bases, leaving 8 bases of the junction unmatched. The CDR3 coding sequence is TGTGCCAGCAGCCTAGGGACAGCCAAGACAGATACGCAGTATTTT. This gives the protein CASSLGTAKTDTQYF.

This chain connects TRBV14 to TRBJ1-2, with 7 positions matching TRBD1. There are 12 residues in the CDR3. Losses at the gene ends were 4 bases for V and 10 bases for J; bases not matched to a gene: 6. Germline lookup yields CDR1 SGHDN and CDR2 FVKESK. CDR3 sequence reads: CASSPTGVDYTF. CDR3 nucleotides: TGTGCCAGCAGCCCTACAGGGGTGGACTACACCTTC.

The chain employs TRBV12-3 or TRBV12-4 and TRBJ2-5; TRBD1 matches 10 bases. The CDR3 has 15 amino acids. V shed 5 bases and J 14 bases; nucleotides not matched to a gene: 17. CDR3 nucleotide sequence: TGTGCCAGCAGTACGGGACAGGGGATGGCAATCCTCGCATACTTC. It specifies CASSTGQGMAILAYF.

This clonotype has just a few counts. V gene TRBV30 combines with J gene TRBJ2-7; a weak D match, TRBD2 (5 bases). V was trimmed by 0 bases and J by 5 bases, leaving 14 bases between them. Germline loops: CDR1 GTSNPN, CDR2 SVGIG (reference sequence). CDR3 length: 14 residues. Here the CDR3 DNA reads TGTGCCTGGAGTGTACTGTCGGGGTTCGACGAGCAGTACTTC. Encoded protein: CAWSVLSGFDEQYF.

This chain links TRBV7-2 with TRBJ1-5; TRBD1 agrees at 8 bases. V lost 3 bases and J lost 4; bases outside the gene matches: 2. Germline-derived CDR1 and CDR2 are SGHTA and FQGNSA. The CDR3 covers 14 residues. CDR3 amino acids: CASSFRTGNQPQHF. In DNA, the CDR3 is TGTGCCAGCAGCTTCCGGACAGGGAATCAGCCCCAGCATTTT.

The rearrangement uses TRBV30 and TRBJ1-1; D not certain. The CDR3 contains 11 residues. Germline CDR1 is GTSNPN and CDR2 is SVGIG (reference sequence). Deletions cut 2 bases from V and 6 bases from J, with 7 bases between. CDR3 in amino acids: CAWSLGAEAFF. CDR3 sequence (DNA): TGTGCCTGGAGTTTAGGCGCTGAAGCTTTCTTT.

V gene TRBV20-1 combines with J gene TRBJ2-2; D is ambiguous. This CDR3 is built from 16 residues. Trimming stripped 4 bases from V and 0 bases from J, with 15 bases between. The germline gives CDR1 DFQATT, CDR2 SNEGSKA (reference sequence). This CDR3 is CSATLTPRANTGELFF. CDR3 sequence (DNA): TGCAGTGCTACCCTCACCCCACGGGCGAACACCGGGGAGCTGTTTTTT.

The table lists this clonotype with a few counts. The chain is built from TRBV6-6 and TRBJ1-4; no clear D gene. V lost 5 bases and J 8 bases, leaving 9 bases between the germline ends. Germline assignment: CDR1 MNHNY and CDR2 SVGAGI (reference sequence). The CDR3 totals 12 residues. As DNA, the CDR3 is TGTGCCAGCAGTGCCGCTTGGGAAAAACTGTTTTTT. It translates to CASSAAWEKLFF.

A few counts support this clonotype. The chain employs TRBV20-1 and TRBJ2-5; no definite D call. This CDR3 region has 13 residues. V lost 1 base to trimming and J lost 2 bases, with 8 bases between them. The germline V gene has CDR1 DFQATT and CDR2 SNEGSKA (reference sequence). CDR3 amino acids: CSARVEKQETQYF. In DNA, the CDR3 is TGCAGTGCTAGAGTGGAGAAGCAAGAGACCCAGTACTTC.

This clonotype occurred many times. The chain has TRBV30 and TRBJ2-5; TRBD1 matches at 7 bases. Losses at the gene ends were 0 bases for V and 3 bases for J; bases not matched to a gene: 7. Germline CDR1 reads GTSNPN; CDR2 reads SVGIG (reference sequence). This CDR3 has 15 amino acids. The CDR3, as DNA: TGTGCCTGGAGTGTAATGACAGGGCGGGAAGAGACCCAGTACTTC. Residues: CAWSVMTGREETQYF.

A word on this clonotype: This CDR3 fails to terminate in the conserved phenylalanine or tryptophan, so it likely reflects a read error. The chain combines TRBV6-6 with TRBJ2-3; 8 bases are a match to TRBD1. CDR3 length equals 15 residues. Germline V gives CDR1 MNHNY, CDR2 SVGAGI (reference sequence). The junction had 8 bases not matched to a gene; V was cut back by 5 bases and J by 4 bases. CDR3 nucleotides: TGTGCCAGCAGTCTTCAGGGGGCGCGCCCAGATACGCAGTATTTA. It codes for CASSLQGARPDTQYL.

The chain employs TRBV7-6 and TRBJ2-5; tentatively, D is TRBD1 (6 bases). Trimming took off 3 bases at V and 3 bases at J, with 14 bases between the two ends. This CDR3 is 15 amino acids long. The germline V gene encodes CDR1 SGHVS and CDR2 FNYEAQ. Here the CDR3 reads CASSFFPGAEETQYF. The CDR3 region has the DNA TGTGCCAGCAGCTTTTTCCCAGGGGCGGAAGAGACCCAGTACTTC.

The chain has TRBV5-6 and TRBJ2-2, with a weak D call TRBD2 (5 bases). Germline V gives CDR1 SGHDT, CDR2 YYEEEE. Trimming cost V 7 bases and J 8 bases, with 9 bases left between them. The CDR3 sequence is 11 residues long. CDR3 sequence reads: CASSEGGELFF. DNA for the CDR3: TGTGCCAGCTCAGAGGGAGGGGAGCTGTTTTTT.

V usage is TRBV5-1 and J usage is TRBJ2-7, with a possible D match to TRBD1 (6 bases). CDR1 SGHRS and CDR2 YFSETQ come from the germline V gene. The CDR3 totals 14 residues. Trimming took 0 bases from V and 5 from J, leaving 12 bases between them. The CDR3 nucleotides are TGCGCCAGCAGCTTGGGTACGGGACACCACGAGCAGTACTTC. It is translated as CASSLGTGHHEQYF.

The V gene is TRBV28, the J gene TRBJ2-7; D not resolved. The CDR3 is made up of 15 amino acids. Per germline, CDR1 MDHEN and CDR2 SYDVKM. The V end was cut by 7 bases, the J end by 1 base, with 17 bases between. The CDR3 reads CASTGGDSSSYEQYF. CDR3 coding DNA: TGTGCCAGCACCGGTGGCGATAGCAGTTCCTACGAGCAGTACTTC.

In its sample, this clonotype was seen many times. J is TRBJ2-2 and V is TRBV3-1; no firm D call. Germline V gives CDR1 LGHDT, CDR2 YNNKEL (reference sequence). This CDR3 region has 16 residues. V lost 4 bases to trimming and J lost 2 bases, with 14 bases between them. DNA for the CDR3: TGTGCCAGCAGCCTTTTCGGAAACCGCAACACCGGGGAGCTGTTTTTT. Its translation: CASSLFGNRNTGELFF.

This clonotype was seen only a few times. The chain combines TRBV5-6 with TRBJ2-3; the D is unclear. The V end lost 4 bases, the J end lost 1 base, and 13 bases lay between the germline ends. The CDR3 contains 15 residues. The germline gives CDR1 SGHDT, CDR2 YYEEEE. The CDR3, as DNA: TGTGCCAGCAGCGAGACTGGTTTTGGCACAGATACGCAGTATTTT. Translation gives CASSETGFGTDTQYF.

This clonotype has at least ten counts. The V call is TRBV9, the J call TRBJ1-3, with a tentative D call TRBD1 (5 bases). Deletions cut 4 bases from V and 0 bases from J, with 11 bases between. The CDR3 is 15 residues long. The germline CDR1 and CDR2 sequences are SGDLS and YYNGEE. CDR3 protein: CASSPSGGSGNTIYF. CDR3 sequence (DNA): TGTGCCAGCAGCCCCTCGGGGGGCTCTGGAAACACCATATATTTT.

This clonotype was seen only a few times. The chain employs TRBV19 and TRBJ2-2; TRBD2 might be the D (6 bases). This CDR3 comprises 18 residues. Germline lookup yields CDR1 LNHDA and CDR2 SQIVND (reference sequence). V lost 2 bases to trimming and J lost 0 bases, with 16 bases between them. The CDR3 reads CASSILGRGTTNTGELFF. The CDR3 DNA is TGTGCCAGTAGTATACTAGGGCGGGGCACGACGAACACCGGGGAGCTGTTTTTT.

This clonotype was counted ten times or more. The J gene is TRBJ1-4, the V gene TRBV9; 11 bases line up with TRBD1. CDR3 length: 17 amino acids. From germline, CDR1 is SGDLS and CDR2 YYNGEE. Trimming took 3 bases from V and 7 from J; bases not matched to a gene: 11. The CDR3 nucleotides read TGTGCCAGCAGCGCCGAGAGCCCCGGGACAGGGGGTGAAAAACTGTTTTTT. The encoded protein is CASSAESPGTGGEKLFF.

This clonotype was seen only a few times. This rearrangement joins TRBV20-1 to TRBJ2-5, with 12 bases identical to TRBD2. The J segment lost 4 bases and the V segment lost 3 bases, leaving 3 bases of the junction unmatched. The germline CDR1 and CDR2 sequences are DFQATT and SNEGSKA (reference sequence). CDR3 size: 14 residues. For the CDR3, the DNA is TGCAGTGCTAGGCAACTAGCGGGAGGAGAGACCCAGTACTTC. This sequence encodes CSARQLAGGETQYF.